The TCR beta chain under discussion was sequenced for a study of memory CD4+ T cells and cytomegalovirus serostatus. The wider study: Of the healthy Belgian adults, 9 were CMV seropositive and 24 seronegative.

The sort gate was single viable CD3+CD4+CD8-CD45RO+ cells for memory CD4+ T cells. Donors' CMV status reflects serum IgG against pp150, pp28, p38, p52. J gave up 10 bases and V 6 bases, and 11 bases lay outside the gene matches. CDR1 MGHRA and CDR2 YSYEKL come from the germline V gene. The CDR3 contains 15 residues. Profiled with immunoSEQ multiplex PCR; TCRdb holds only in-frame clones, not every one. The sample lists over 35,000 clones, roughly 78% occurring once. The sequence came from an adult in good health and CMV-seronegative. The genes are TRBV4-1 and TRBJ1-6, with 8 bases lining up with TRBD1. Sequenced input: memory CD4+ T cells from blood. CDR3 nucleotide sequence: TGCGCCAGCAGGCGAGACAGGGGAGGGGACTCACCCCTCCACTTT. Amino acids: CASRRDRGGDSPLHF.